This T cell receptor (beta chain) was sequenced for a study of blood T cells in healthy people across ages. CDR1 LGHNT and CDR2 FRNRAP come from the germline V gene. There are 17 residues in the CDR3. Germline trimming cut 3 bases from V and 1 base from J; bases unmatched to any gene: 7. This clonotype appeared a few times. It was with a sample-barcoded 5' primer and a J-beta primer mix that a second PCR of roughly 7 to 12 cycles was run. Researchers report that each sample yielded at least 2.5 million CDR3-containing paired-end reads. TCRdb re-derived calls from the 5' RACE reads in MiXCR, one entry per CDR3 protein. The sample includes about 1.1 million distinct CDR3 sequences, under 40% of them seen just once. Donors gave about 10 milliliters of peripheral blood apiece. Total RNA extraction produced at least 6 micrograms (per sample) for the study.

The rearrangement links TRBV12-5 to TRBJ1-2; 11 bases map to TRBD1. Input material: blood. This clonotype was obtained from a man aged 18 to 35 in good health. Here the CDR3 reads CASGFWDRGVSNYGYTF. The DNA of the CDR3 is TGTGCTAGTGGTTTTTGGGACAGGGGGGTTAGTAACTATGGCTACACCTTC.